This note documents a single TCR beta chain sequence. Its antigen is currently unknown. The authors ran a second PCR of 7 to 11 cycles using a sample-barcoded 5' primer and a J-beta primer mix. In TCRdb, the 5' RACE reads were re-called with MiXCR into one record per CDR3 protein. The table has 600,000 to 900,000 distinct CDR3 sequences, roughly 24% seen once. Germline CDR1 is LGHDT and CDR2 is YNNKEL (reference sequence). The CDR3 sequence is 15 residues long. With 1 base removed from V and 0 bases from J, the gap between germline ends came to 10 bases. These data come from a study of blood T cells in healthy people across ages. Regarding the study as a whole: No conclusive comparison of naive versus antigen-experienced cells was possible with unsorted PBMCs.

For every donor, a draw yielded around 10 milliliters of peripheral blood. The same data also contributed to another study, on T cells of mothers and their children. From that study: Clones that were microchimeric and persistent were not detected among T cells.

This receptor was taken from a boy between 10 and 17 years old in good health. J is TRBJ2-7 and V is TRBV3-1; D call uncertain. The source material was blood. The CDR3 DNA follows: TGTGCCAGCAGCCAAGGTCAGGACCCCTCCTACGAGCAGTACTTC. Protein product: CASSQGQDPSYEQYF.